The rows below give T cell receptor beta chains drawn from one sample of a study of cytomegalovirus exposure and HLA in healthy donors. Repertoires were generated with immunoSEQ multiplex PCR, while TCRdb's copy carries only in-frame clones and drops some. The sample contains more than 140,000 clones, 82% of which appear only once. The specimen sequenced was PBMCs. Every receptor here comes from a woman aged 40 to 49 in good health and CMV-seronegative. The CDR3 runs from the conserved cysteine through the conserved F or W. Fields, in order: CDR3 protein, CDR3 DNA, clone size, D gene, J gene, V gene. D genes are given only for firm matches. The size of a clone is reported for some rows only, either as once, few or many, or as a class for expanded clones.

cdr3_aa: CTSSQVLRLAGTGELFF; cdr3_nt: TGCACCAGCAGCCAAGTGCTTCGACTAGCCGGGACCGGGGAGCTGTTTTTT; clone_size: NA; d_call: NA; j_call: TRBJ2-2; v_call: TRBV1
cdr3_aa: CASSYSGQNNSPLHF; cdr3_nt: TGTGCCAGCAGTTACTCGGGACAGAATAATTCACCCCTCCACTTT; clone_size: NA; d_call: TRBD1; j_call: TRBJ1-6; v_call: TRBV6-5
cdr3_aa: CASSPFRSGRSTGELFF; cdr3_nt: TGTGCCAGCAGCCCGTTTCGTAGCGGGAGGAGTACCGGGGAGCTGTTTTTT; clone_size: NA; d_call: TRBD2; j_call: TRBJ2-2; v_call: TRBV5-4
cdr3_aa: CASSISRGEGWKFF; cdr3_nt: TGTGCCAGTAGTATCTCTCGGGGGGAGGGGTGGAAGTTCTTC; clone_size: NA; d_call: TRBD2; j_call: TRBJ2-1; v_call: TRBV19
cdr3_aa: CASSQGPPARSVTGELFF; cdr3_nt: TGCGCCAGCAGCCAAGGGCCCCCGGCTCGCAGCGTGACCGGGGAGCTGTTTTTT; clone_size: NA; d_call: NA; j_call: TRBJ2-2; v_call: TRBV4-3
cdr3_aa: CASSNRDRGPYNEQFF; cdr3_nt: TGTGCCAGCAGCAATCGGGACAGGGGCCCCTACAATGAGCAGTTCTTC; clone_size: NA; d_call: TRBD1; j_call: TRBJ2-1; v_call: TRBV5-8
cdr3_aa: CASSSSGSHYEQYF; cdr3_nt: TGTGCCAGCTCATCCTCGGGGAGCCACTACGAGCAGTACTTC; clone_size: NA; d_call: NA; j_call: TRBJ2-7; v_call: TRBV6-1
cdr3_aa: CASSQDWRAYSYNEQFF; cdr3_nt: TGCGCCAGCAGCCAAGATTGGCGGGCGTACTCCTACAATGAGCAGTTCTTC; clone_size: NA; d_call: NA; j_call: TRBJ2-1; v_call: TRBV4-3
cdr3_aa: CASSPRTDPIFGELFF; cdr3_nt: TGTGCCAGCAGCCCGCGGACAGATCCAATTTTCGGGGAGCTGTTTTTT; clone_size: NA; d_call: NA; j_call: TRBJ2-2; v_call: TRBV7-3
cdr3_aa: CASSWGQTQETQYF; cdr3_nt: TGTGCCAGCAGCTGGGGACAGACCCAAGAGACCCAGTACTTC; clone_size: NA; d_call: TRBD1; j_call: TRBJ2-5; v_call: TRBV6-5
cdr3_aa: CASSLASSGRYNEQFF; cdr3_nt: TGCGCCAGCAGCTTAGCATCTAGCGGACGTTACAATGAGCAGTTCTTC; clone_size: NA; d_call: TRBD2; j_call: TRBJ2-1; v_call: TRBV5-1
cdr3_aa: CASSRGRELPKNIQYF; cdr3_nt: TGTGCCAGTAGCCGGGGTCGGGAGCTTCCCAAAAACATTCAGTACTTC; clone_size: NA; d_call: NA; j_call: TRBJ2-4; v_call: TRBV19
cdr3_aa: CSEIRTGGNTEAFF; cdr3_nt: TGCAGCGAAATAAGGACAGGTGGGAACACTGAAGCTTTCTTT; clone_size: NA; d_call: TRBD1; j_call: TRBJ1-1; v_call: TRBV29-1
cdr3_aa: CASSLVLAGSSYEQYF; cdr3_nt: TGTGCCAGCAGCCTGGTTCTGGCGGGCAGCTCCTACGAGCAGTACTTC; clone_size: NA; d_call: NA; j_call: TRBJ2-7; v_call: TRBV5-6
cdr3_aa: CASSGTRLTITNEQFF; cdr3_nt: TGTGCCAGCAGCGGAACCCGTTTGACAATAACGAATGAGCAGTTCTTC; clone_size: once; d_call: NA; j_call: TRBJ2-1; v_call: TRBV9
cdr3_aa: CAIGVRSGGAQETQYF; cdr3_nt: TGTGCCATTGGGGTAAGGTCTGGGGGGGCACAAGAGACCCAGTACTTC; clone_size: NA; d_call: NA; j_call: TRBJ2-5; v_call: TRBV10-3
cdr3_aa: CASSGRIYGYTF; cdr3_nt: TGTGCCAGCAGCGGCAGGATCTATGGCTACACCTTC; clone_size: NA; d_call: NA; j_call: TRBJ1-2; v_call: TRBV7-2
cdr3_aa: CASSVSTSLTEAFF; cdr3_nt: TGTGCCAGCAGCGTAAGTACAAGTTTAACTGAAGCTTTCTTT; clone_size: NA; d_call: NA; j_call: TRBJ1-1; v_call: TRBV9
cdr3_aa: CATSTGVRNEQFF; cdr3_nt: TGTGCCACTTCGACGGGAGTTCGGAATGAGCAGTTCTTC; clone_size: NA; d_call: NA; j_call: TRBJ2-1; v_call: TRBV19
cdr3_aa: CASSPITGISYEQYF; cdr3_nt: TGTGCCAGCAGTCCCATAACGGGGATTTCCTACGAGCAGTACTTC; clone_size: NA; d_call: NA; j_call: TRBJ2-7; v_call: TRBV6-5
cdr3_aa: CASSARTEGNNYGYTF; cdr3_nt: TGTGCCAGTAGTGCCCGGACAGAGGGCAATAACTATGGCTACACCTTC; clone_size: NA; d_call: NA; j_call: TRBJ1-2; v_call: TRBV19
cdr3_aa: CARYRGEYQPQHF; cdr3_nt: TGTGCCAGATACAGGGGTGAATATCAGCCCCAGCATTTT; clone_size: few; d_call: TRBD1; j_call: TRBJ1-5; v_call: TRBV28
cdr3_aa: CASSTIRARSYEQYF; cdr3_nt: TGTGCCAGCAGTACGATTCGCGCCCGAAGCTACGAGCAGTACTTC; clone_size: NA; d_call: NA; j_call: TRBJ2-7; v_call: TRBV6-5
cdr3_aa: CASTLGGGYGYTF; cdr3_nt: TGTGCCAGCACCCTAGGGGGGGGCTATGGCTACACCTTC; clone_size: NA; d_call: NA; j_call: TRBJ1-2; v_call: TRBV28
cdr3_aa: CASGSSGKYEQYF; cdr3_nt: TGCGCCAGTGGGTCTAGCGGGAAATACGAGCAGTACTTC; clone_size: NA; d_call: TRBD2; j_call: TRBJ2-7; v_call: TRBV10-2
cdr3_aa: CASRYTGGAETQYF; cdr3_nt: TGTGCCAGCAGATATACAGGGGGCGCGGAGACCCAGTACTTC; clone_size: NA; d_call: TRBD1; j_call: TRBJ2-5; v_call: TRBV28
cdr3_aa: CASSYLDRVNEQYF; cdr3_nt: TGTGCCAGCAGTTACCTGGACAGGGTGAACGAGCAGTACTTC; clone_size: NA; d_call: TRBD1; j_call: TRBJ2-7; v_call: TRBV6-5
cdr3_aa: CASSLEEGEGGYGYTF; cdr3_nt: TGTGCCAGCAGCTTAGAAGAGGGGGAAGGTGGCTATGGCTACACCTTC; clone_size: NA; d_call: NA; j_call: TRBJ1-2; v_call: TRBV13
cdr3_aa: CASQREIHYEQYF; cdr3_nt: TGTGCCAGCCAGCGGGAGATACACTACGAGCAGTACTTC; clone_size: once; d_call: TRBD2; j_call: TRBJ2-7; v_call: TRBV6-5
cdr3_aa: CASSIGGGGTYEQYF; cdr3_nt: TGTGCCAGTAGTATAGGTGGCGGGGGAACCTACGAGCAGTACTTC; clone_size: NA; d_call: TRBD2; j_call: TRBJ2-7; v_call: TRBV19
cdr3_aa: CAWGQGNTEAFF; cdr3_nt: TGTGCCTGGGGACAGGGGAACACTGAAGCTTTCTTT; clone_size: NA; d_call: TRBD1; j_call: TRBJ1-1; v_call: TRBV13
cdr3_aa: CASSLGRGDGYEQYF; cdr3_nt: TGTGCCAGCAGCTTAGGGCGGGGGGACGGTTACGAGCAGTACTTC; clone_size: NA; d_call: TRBD2; j_call: TRBJ2-7; v_call: TRBV7-3
cdr3_aa: CASSPGTGNSNYGYTF; cdr3_nt: TGTGCCAGCTCACCCGGGACAGGCAACTCTAACTATGGCTACACCTTC; clone_size: few; d_call: TRBD1; j_call: TRBJ1-2; v_call: TRBV18
cdr3_aa: CASRSLWTDNYGYTF; cdr3_nt: TGTGCCAGTAGAAGTCTGTGGACAGATAACTATGGCTACACCTTC; clone_size: NA; d_call: NA; j_call: TRBJ1-2; v_call: TRBV19
cdr3_aa: CASSEDLDTSFYGYTF; cdr3_nt: TGTGCCAGCAGTGAAGACCTGGACACATCTTTCTATGGCTACACCTTC; clone_size: NA; d_call: NA; j_call: TRBJ1-2; v_call: TRBV2
cdr3_aa: CASSGRGGTDTQYF; cdr3_nt: TGTGCCAGCAGCGGTCGAGGGGGAACAGATACGCAGTATTTT; clone_size: NA; d_call: NA; j_call: TRBJ2-3; v_call: TRBV7-2
cdr3_aa: CASSLENMLEEQFF; cdr3_nt: TGTGCCAGCAGCTTGGAAAACATGCTTGAAGAGCAGTTCTTC; clone_size: NA; d_call: NA; j_call: TRBJ2-1; v_call: TRBV5-4
cdr3_aa: CASSTPPDRTTDTQYF; cdr3_nt: TGTGCCAGCAGCACTCCCCCGGACAGGACCACAGATACGCAGTATTTT; clone_size: NA; d_call: NA; j_call: TRBJ2-3; v_call: TRBV21-1
cdr3_aa: CASRLDRGNYGYTF; cdr3_nt: TGTGCCAGCAGACTGGACAGGGGCAACTATGGCTACACCTTC; clone_size: once; d_call: TRBD1; j_call: TRBJ1-2; v_call: TRBV28
cdr3_aa: CASSSTGLRHEQYF; cdr3_nt: TGTGCCAGCAGCTCCACGGGACTTAGGCACGAGCAGTACTTC; clone_size: NA; d_call: NA; j_call: TRBJ2-7; v_call: TRBV11-2
cdr3_aa: CASSRSGTGDYGYTF; cdr3_nt: TGTGCCAGCAGCCGATCCGGGACAGGGGACTATGGCTACACCTTC; clone_size: NA; d_call: TRBD1; j_call: TRBJ1-2; v_call: TRBV7-3
cdr3_aa: CASRGDSYTGELFF; cdr3_nt: TGTGCCAGCAGAGGGGACTCATACACCGGGGAGCTGTTTTTT; clone_size: few; d_call: NA; j_call: TRBJ2-2; v_call: TRBV2
cdr3_aa: CASSRTTGAGANVLTF; cdr3_nt: TGCGCCAGCAGCCGGACGACAGGGGCTGGGGCCAACGTCCTGACTTTC; clone_size: NA; d_call: TRBD1; j_call: TRBJ2-6; v_call: TRBV4-1
cdr3_aa: CASSQGGTGRTDTQYF; cdr3_nt: TGCGCCAGCAGCCAAGGAGGGACAGGGCGCACAGATACGCAGTATTTT; clone_size: NA; d_call: TRBD1; j_call: TRBJ2-3; v_call: TRBV4-3
cdr3_aa: CASKHIDRQNTEAFF; cdr3_nt: TGTGCCAGCAAGCACATCGACAGACAGAACACTGAAGCTTTCTTT; clone_size: NA; d_call: NA; j_call: TRBJ1-1; v_call: TRBV27
cdr3_aa: CASSDQPSGGDEQFF; cdr3_nt: TGTGCCAGCAGTGATCAACCTAGCGGGGGGGATGAGCAGTTCTTC; clone_size: NA; d_call: TRBD2; j_call: TRBJ2-1; v_call: TRBV6-1
cdr3_aa: CASSGLAGSKNNEQFF; cdr3_nt: TGTGCCAGCAGTGGACTAGCGGGGTCAAAAAACAATGAGCAGTTCTTC; clone_size: NA; d_call: TRBD2; j_call: TRBJ2-1; v_call: TRBV6-1
cdr3_aa: CASSVAASGRTDTQYF; cdr3_nt: TGTGCCAGCAGCGTGGCAGCTAGCGGAAGAACAGATACGCAGTATTTT; clone_size: NA; d_call: TRBD2; j_call: TRBJ2-3; v_call: TRBV9
cdr3_aa: CASSVWDRGGSYEQYF; cdr3_nt: TGTGCCAGCAGCGTATGGGACAGGGGGGGCTCCTACGAGCAGTACTTC; clone_size: NA; d_call: TRBD1; j_call: TRBJ2-7; v_call: TRBV9
cdr3_aa: CASSPSGAAGFYGYTF; cdr3_nt: TGTGCCAGCAGCCCATCGGGTGCTGCCGGATTCTATGGCTACACCTTC; clone_size: NA; d_call: NA; j_call: TRBJ1-2; v_call: TRBV6-6
cdr3_aa: CASSVEGVSYNEQFF; cdr3_nt: TGTGCCAGCAGCGTAGAGGGGGTATCCTACAATGAGCAGTTCTTC; clone_size: NA; d_call: NA; j_call: TRBJ2-1; v_call: TRBV9